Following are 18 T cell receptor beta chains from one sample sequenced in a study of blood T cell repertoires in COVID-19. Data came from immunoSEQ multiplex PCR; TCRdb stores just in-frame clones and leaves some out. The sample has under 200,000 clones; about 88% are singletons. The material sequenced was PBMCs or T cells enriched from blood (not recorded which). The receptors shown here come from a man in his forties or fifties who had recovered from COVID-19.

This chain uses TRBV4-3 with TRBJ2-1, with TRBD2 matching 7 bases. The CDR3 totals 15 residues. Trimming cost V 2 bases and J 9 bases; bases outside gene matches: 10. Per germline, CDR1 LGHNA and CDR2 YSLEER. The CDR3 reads CASSQKPQSGGEQFF. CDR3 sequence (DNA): TGCGCCAGCAGCCAAAAACCCCAGTCGGGAGGTGAGCAGTTCTTC.

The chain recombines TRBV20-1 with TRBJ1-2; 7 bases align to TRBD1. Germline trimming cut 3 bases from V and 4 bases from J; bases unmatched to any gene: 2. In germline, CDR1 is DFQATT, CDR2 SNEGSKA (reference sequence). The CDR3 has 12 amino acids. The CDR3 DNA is TGCAGTGCTAGTGGGACAGCCTATGGCTACACCTTC. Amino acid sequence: CSASGTAYGYTF.

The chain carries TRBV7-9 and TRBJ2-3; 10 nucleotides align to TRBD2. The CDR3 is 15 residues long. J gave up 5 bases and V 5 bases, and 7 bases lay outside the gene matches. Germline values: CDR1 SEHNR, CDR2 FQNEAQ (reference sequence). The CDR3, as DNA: TGTGCCAGCAGCGTGAGCGGGGGGGCTTTAGATACGCAGTATTTT. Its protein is CASSVSGGALDTQYF.

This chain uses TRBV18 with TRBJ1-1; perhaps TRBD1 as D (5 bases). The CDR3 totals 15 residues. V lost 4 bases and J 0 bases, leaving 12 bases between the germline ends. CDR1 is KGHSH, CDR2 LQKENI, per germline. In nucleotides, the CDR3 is TGTGCCAGCTCACGGATTGGACAACTGAACACTGAAGCTTTCTTT. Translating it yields CASSRIGQLNTEAFF.

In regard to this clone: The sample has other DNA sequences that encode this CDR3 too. CDR3: CASSLVGGSYEQYF. The CDR3 nucleotides read TGTGCCAGCAGCTTAGTTGGGGGGTCCTACGAGCAGTACTTC. The gene calls are TRBV7-9 and TRBJ2-7; D is perhaps TRBD2 (6 bases). V was pared by 1 base and J by 1 base, with 8 bases between. The CDR3 spans 14 residues. CDR1 is SEHNR and CDR2 is FQNEAQ in the germline V gene (reference sequence).

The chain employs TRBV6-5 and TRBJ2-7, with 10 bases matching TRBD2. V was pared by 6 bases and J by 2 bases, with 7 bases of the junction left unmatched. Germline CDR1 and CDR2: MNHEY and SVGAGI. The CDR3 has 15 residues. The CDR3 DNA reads TGTGCCAGCAGCAGAGCTAGCGGGGGACCCTACGAGCAGTACTTC. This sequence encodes CASSRASGGPYEQYF.

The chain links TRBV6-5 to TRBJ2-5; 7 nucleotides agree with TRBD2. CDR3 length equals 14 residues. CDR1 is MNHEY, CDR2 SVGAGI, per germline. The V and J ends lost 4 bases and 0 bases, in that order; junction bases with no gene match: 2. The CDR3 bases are TGTGCCAGCAGTTTGCGGGGGAACCAAGAGACCCAGTACTTC. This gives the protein CASSLRGNQETQYF.

CDR3 amino acids: CASRPRQGGDTEAFF. Written as DNA, the CDR3 is TGTGCCAGCAGGCCCCGACAAGGGGGGGACACTGAAGCTTTCTTT. The V gene is TRBV7-9, the J gene TRBJ1-1; TRBD1 might be the D (6 bases). Trimming removed 6 bases from V and 3 bases from J, with 17 bases in between. Germline-derived CDR1 and CDR2 are SEHNR and FQNEAQ (reference sequence). The CDR3 contains 15 residues. The full variable domain, with the rest looked up from reference TRBV7-9 and TRBJ1-1, is DTGVSQNPRHKITKRGQNVTFRCDPISEHNRLYWYRQTLGQGPEFLTYFQNEAQLEKSRLLSDRFSAERPKGSFSTLEIQRTEQGDSAMYLCASRPRQGGDTEAFFGQGTRLTVV.

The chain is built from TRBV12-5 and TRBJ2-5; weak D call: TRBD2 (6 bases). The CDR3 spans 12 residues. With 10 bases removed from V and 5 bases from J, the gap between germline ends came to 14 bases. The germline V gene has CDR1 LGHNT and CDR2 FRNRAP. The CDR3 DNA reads TGTGCTACGCGGGGCCTCGGGGAGACCCAGTACTTC. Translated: CATRGLGETQYF. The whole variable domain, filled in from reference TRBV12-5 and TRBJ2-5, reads DARVTQTPRHKVTEMGQEVTMRCQPILGHNTVFWYRQTMMQGLELLAYFRNRAPLDDSGMPKDRFSAEMPDATLATLKIQPSEPRDSAVYFCATRGLGETQYFGPGTRLLVL.

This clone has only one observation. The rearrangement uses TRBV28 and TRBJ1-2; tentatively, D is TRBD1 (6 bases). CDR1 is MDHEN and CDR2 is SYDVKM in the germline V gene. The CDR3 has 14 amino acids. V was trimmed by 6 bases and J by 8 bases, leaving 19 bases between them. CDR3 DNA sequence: TGTGCCAGCAGCGTCGGGACACGTCCGAGGGGCTACACCTTC. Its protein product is CASSVGTRPRGYTF.

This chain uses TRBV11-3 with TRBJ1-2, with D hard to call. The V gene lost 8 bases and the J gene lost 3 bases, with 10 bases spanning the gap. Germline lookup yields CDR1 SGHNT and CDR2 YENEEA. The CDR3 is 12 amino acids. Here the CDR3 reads CASGKGDYGYTF. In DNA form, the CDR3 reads TGTGCCAGCGGGAAGGGAGACTATGGCTACACCTTC.

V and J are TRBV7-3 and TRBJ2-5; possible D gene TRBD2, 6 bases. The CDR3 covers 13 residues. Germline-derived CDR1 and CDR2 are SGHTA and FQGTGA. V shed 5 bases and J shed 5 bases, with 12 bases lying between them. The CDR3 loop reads CASSPGGFETQYF. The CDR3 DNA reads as TGTGCCAGCAGCCCCGGGGGATTCGAGACCCAGTACTTC.

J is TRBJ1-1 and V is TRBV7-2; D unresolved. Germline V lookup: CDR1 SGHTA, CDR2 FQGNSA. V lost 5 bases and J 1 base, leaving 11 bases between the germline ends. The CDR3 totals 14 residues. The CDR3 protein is CASSPWGGNTEAFF. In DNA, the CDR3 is TGTGCCAGCAGCCCCTGGGGAGGGAACACTGAAGCTTTCTTT.

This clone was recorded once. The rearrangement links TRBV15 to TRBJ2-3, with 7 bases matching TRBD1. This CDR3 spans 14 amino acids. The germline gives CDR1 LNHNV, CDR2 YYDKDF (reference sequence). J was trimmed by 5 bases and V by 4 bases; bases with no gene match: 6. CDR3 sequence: CATSTRQGQDTQYF. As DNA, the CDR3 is TGTGCCACCAGCACCAGACAGGGACAAGATACGCAGTATTTT. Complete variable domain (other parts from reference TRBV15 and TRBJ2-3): DAMVIQNPRYQVTQFGKPVTLSCSQTLNHNVMYWYQQKSSQAPKLLFHYYDKDFNNEADTPDNFQSRRPNTSFCFLDIRSPGLGDTAMYLCATSTRQGQDTQYFGPGTRLTVL.

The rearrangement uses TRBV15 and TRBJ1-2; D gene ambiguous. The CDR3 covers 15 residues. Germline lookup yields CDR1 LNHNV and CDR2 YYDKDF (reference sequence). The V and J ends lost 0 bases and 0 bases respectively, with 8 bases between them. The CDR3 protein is CATSRDSPANYGYTF. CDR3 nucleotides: TGTGCCACCAGCAGAGACTCGCCAGCTAACTATGGCTACACCTTC. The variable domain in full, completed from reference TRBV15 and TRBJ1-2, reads DAMVIQNPRYQVTQFGKPVTLSCSQTLNHNVMYWYQQKSSQAPKLLFHYYDKDFNNEADTPDNFQSRRPNTSFCFLDIRSPGLGDTAMYLCATSRDSPANYGYTFGSGTRLTVV.

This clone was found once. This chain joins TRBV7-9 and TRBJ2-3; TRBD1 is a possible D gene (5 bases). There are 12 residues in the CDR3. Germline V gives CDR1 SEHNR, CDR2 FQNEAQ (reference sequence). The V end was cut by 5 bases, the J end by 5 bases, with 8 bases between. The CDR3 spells CASSIQGDTQYF. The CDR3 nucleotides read TGTGCCAGCAGCATCCAGGGAGATACGCAGTATTTT.

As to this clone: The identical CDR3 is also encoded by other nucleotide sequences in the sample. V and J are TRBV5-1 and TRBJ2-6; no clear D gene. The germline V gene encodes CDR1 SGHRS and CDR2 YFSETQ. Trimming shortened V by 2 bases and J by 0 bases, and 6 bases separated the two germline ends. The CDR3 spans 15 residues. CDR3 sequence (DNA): TGCGCCAGCAGCTTAGGCGGCTCTGGGGCCAACGTCCTGACTTTC. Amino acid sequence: CASSLGGSGANVLTF.

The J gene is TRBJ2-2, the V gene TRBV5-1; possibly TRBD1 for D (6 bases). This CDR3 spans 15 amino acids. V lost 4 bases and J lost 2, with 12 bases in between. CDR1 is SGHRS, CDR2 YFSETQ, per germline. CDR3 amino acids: CASSLRGLNTGELFF. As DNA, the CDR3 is TGCGCCAGCAGCCTCAGGGGTCTTAACACCGGGGAGCTGTTTTTT.